These T cell receptor beta chains were read from a single sample in a study of blood T cells in healthy people across ages. TCRdb re-analysed the 5' RACE reads in MiXCR, keeping a single row per CDR3 protein. The top ten clones hold roughly 25% of a sample with 800,000 or so distinct CDR3 sequences, approximately 59% of them seen once. The sequencing sample was made of blood. These receptors were collected from a man aged 30-40 years in good health. Each CDR3 is given with its conserved first and last residue. D genes are given only for firm matches. Expanded clones are given a class, and other clones once, few, many or no size at all.

size,J,V,D,CDR3,DNA
.,TRBJ1-4,TRBV2,TRBD1,CASSLGQPGTNEKLFF,TGTGCCAGCAGTTTGGGACAGCCCGGTACTAATGAAAAACTGTTTTTT
.,TRBJ2-1,TRBV10-3,.,CATARGNNEQFF,TGTGCCACCGCGAGGGGTAACAATGAGCAGTTCTTC
once,TRBJ1-6,TRBV27,.,CATGPSPLHF,TGTGCCACTGGGCCTTCACCCCTCCACTTT
few,TRBJ1-4,TRBV28,.,CASNLSPEEKLFF,TGTGCCAGCAACTTGAGTCCCGAGGAAAAACTGTTTTTT
.,TRBJ2-5,TRBV6-5,TRBD2,CASSSRGGAFRETQYF,TGTGCCAGCAGTTCTCGCGGGGGGGCCTTTAGGGAGACCCAGTACTTC
.,TRBJ2-5,TRBV4-2,.,CASSQTGLEGVDQETQYF,TGTGCCAGCAGCCAGACGGGTCTAGAGGGGGTTGACCAAGAGACCCAGTACTTC
.,TRBJ2-7,TRBV28,.,CASRPLLGGYNEQYF,TGTGCCAGTCGGCCATTGCTAGGCGGATACAATGAGCAGTACTTC
few,TRBJ1-5,TRBV7-9,.,CASSLGGRNQPQHF,TGTGCCAGCAGCCTTGGGGGCAGGAATCAGCCCCAGCATTTT
.,TRBJ2-4,TRBV3-1,.,CASSQGNNPIQYF,TGTGCCAGCAGCCAAGGGAATAATCCCATTCAGTACTTC
.,TRBJ2-1,TRBV7-6,.,CASSLVRGRSENEQFF,TGTGCCAGCAGCTTAGTTCGGGGCCGGTCGGAGAATGAGCAGTTCTTC
.,TRBJ2-7,TRBV20-1,.,CSASPIDTGLTLGEQYF,TGCAGTGCCAGCCCGATTGACACAGGGTTAACTCTCGGCGAGCAGTACTTC
.,TRBJ1-5,TRBV7-9,.,CASSSAGPSNQPQHF,TGTGCCAGCAGCTCGGCCGGGCCAAGCAATCAGCCCCAGCATTTT
few,TRBJ2-1,TRBV10-3,.,CAISVDRGEEFF,TGTGCCATCAGCGTGGACCGGGGAGAGGAGTTCTTC
many,TRBJ1-6,TRBV5-1,TRBD1,CASSPTTGGNSPLHF,TGCGCCAGCAGCCCGACGACAGGGGGGAATTCACCCCTCCACTTT
.,TRBJ2-4,TRBV6-2/TRBV6-3,.,CASAFHLNIQYF,TGTGCCAGCGCCTTCCATTTAAACATTCAGTACTTC
.,TRBJ2-1,TRBV4-1,.,CASRSSGQEQFF,TGCGCCAGCCGTTCCTCGGGGCAGGAGCAGTTCTTC
.,TRBJ2-1,TRBV20-1,TRBD2,CSARKGGGVNEQFF,TGCAGTGCTAGAAAGGGCGGGGGGGTCAATGAGCAGTTCTTC
.,TRBJ2-1,TRBV10-3,TRBD2,CAISAPPGGEQFF,TGTGCCATCAGTGCCCCGCCGGGAGGTGAGCAGTTCTTC
.,TRBJ1-6,TRBV7-9,.,CASSPEQYNSPLHF,TGTGCCAGCAGCCCAGAACAGTATAATTCACCCCTCCACTTT
.,TRBJ2-1,TRBV28,.,CASSLSVGEQFF,TGTGCCAGCAGTTTATCCGTAGGCGAGCAGTTCTTC
.,TRBJ2-7,TRBV10-3,TRBD1,CAISESGTGDYRPYEQYF,TGTGCCATCAGTGAGTCGGGGACAGGGGATTATCGGCCCTACGAGCAGTACTTC
.,TRBJ1-5,TRBV20-1,.,CSARGQRTQPQHF,TGCAGTGCTAGAGGTCAGCGGACTCAGCCCCAGCATTTT
few,TRBJ2-1,TRBV6-1,TRBD1,CASSEAGTGPYNEQFF,TGTGCCAGCAGTGAAGCCGGGACAGGGCCCTACAATGAGCAGTTCTTC
.,TRBJ2-5,TRBV15,.,CATSRDIGGERETQYF,TGTGCCACCAGCAGAGATATTGGAGGGGAGCGAGAGACCCAGTACTTC
.,TRBJ2-4,TRBV12-5,.,CASVPVLYPPGPLAKNIQYF,TGTGCTAGTGTTCCCGTCCTGTATCCCCCCGGCCCTTTAGCCAAAAACATTCAGTACTTC
.,TRBJ2-7,TRBV10-3,TRBD1,CATEDRGNEQYF,TGTGCCACTGAGGACAGGGGGAACGAGCAGTACTTC
.,TRBJ1-4,TRBV4-3,TRBD1,CASSLRLIGQGTNEKLFF,TGCGCCAGCAGCCTCCGCCTCATAGGACAGGGAACTAATGAAAAACTGTTTTTT
.,TRBJ1-6,TRBV5-1,.,CASSAGTASYNSPLHF,TGCGCCAGCAGCGCCGGGACCGCCTCCTATAATTCACCCCTCCACTTT
.,TRBJ2-1,TRBV29-1,.,CSVDVGVYNEQFF,TGCAGCGTTGATGTGGGGGTCTACAATGAGCAGTTCTTC
.,TRBJ2-7,TRBV20-1,TRBD1,CSASTGESLYEQYF,TGCAGTGCTTCTACAGGGGAAAGCTTGTACGAGCAGTACTTC
.,TRBJ1-2,TRBV3-1,TRBD1,CASSHGQGAGNGYTF,TGTGCCAGCAGCCATGGACAGGGGGCAGGAAATGGCTACACCTTC
.,TRBJ2-1,TRBV9,TRBD1,CASSVPTGTDYDEQFF,TGTGCCAGCAGCGTACCCACCGGGACAGACTACGATGAGCAGTTCTTC
.,TRBJ2-6,TRBV7-2,.,CASKEQGAAGANVLTF,TGTGCCAGCAAAGAACAGGGAGCCGCTGGGGCCAACGTCCTGACTTTC
.,TRBJ2-1,TRBV5-4,.,CASSLSGAAYNEQFF,TGTGCCAGCAGCTTGTCAGGGGCCGCCTACAATGAGCAGTTCTTC
once,TRBJ2-1,TRBV9,.,CASRGRQGNEQFF,TGTGCCAGCCGAGGGAGGCAGGGGAATGAGCAGTTCTTC